A single sample gave rise to the 24 T cell receptor beta chains below, sequenced in a study of blood T cell repertoires in COVID-19. The repertoire was sequenced with immunoSEQ multiplex PCR; TCRdb's copy has only in-frame clones and lacks some. The data contain 230,000 or so clones, around 91% of them singletons. Sequences were obtained from peripheral blood. The origin of the receptors is a woman between 55 and 75 years old with COVID-19, enrolled during active disease.

There are a few counts of this clone. The chain employs TRBV19 and TRBJ1-1; possibly TRBD1 for D (5 bases). With 5 bases removed from V and 1 base from J, the gap between germline ends came to 17 bases. The CDR3 totals 16 residues. CDR1 and CDR2 (germline): LNHDA, SQIVND (reference sequence). The CDR3, as DNA: TGTGCCAGTAGTTCCCGTCCTGGGGCCCGGAACACTGAAGCTTTCTTT. As protein: CASSSRPGARNTEAFF.

This clone showed up many times. The chain joins TRBV27 to TRBJ2-5; D is unresolved. Per germline, CDR1 MNHEY and CDR2 SMNVEV (reference sequence). The CDR3 has 15 residues. V was clipped by 4 bases and J by 5 bases, with 17 bases between them. CDR3 protein: CASSYSGTHGETQYF. The DNA of the CDR3 is TGTGCCAGCAGTTACTCCGGTACTCACGGGGAGACCCAGTACTTC.

The chain employs TRBV19 and TRBJ1-1; 8 nucleotides agree with TRBD1. Germline CDR1 LNHDA, CDR2 SQIVND (reference sequence). The CDR3 runs to 17 residues. The V and J ends lost 5 bases and 1 base, in that order; junction bases with no gene match: 12. CDR3 sequence (DNA): TGTGCCAGTAGTCCCCTTAGGGCAGGGGGCAAGAACACTGAAGCTTTCTTT. Protein: CASSPLRAGGKNTEAFF.

This sequence joins TRBV9 and TRBJ2-7; 13 bases align to TRBD2. The CDR3 sequence is 14 residues long. After removal of 3 bases from V and 3 bases from J, the junction contained 0 bases not matched to a gene. CDR1 and CDR2 from the germline V gene are SGDLS and YYNGEE. This CDR3 reads CASSGTSGGYEQYF. CDR3 DNA: TGTGCCAGCAGCGGGACTAGCGGGGGCTACGAGCAGTACTTC.

The chain is built from TRBV11-2 and TRBJ2-5; TRBD2 is a possible D gene (7 bases). The CDR3 covers 17 residues. V gave up 6 bases and J gave up 2 bases, with 22 bases separating them. Germline assignment: CDR1 SGHAT and CDR2 FQNNGV. In nucleotides, the CDR3 is TGTGCCAGCAGTTGGGGAGGGGGGTCGAGTTATCAAGAGACCCAGTACTTC. Its protein product is CASSWGGGSSYQETQYF.

This chain connects TRBV5-1 to TRBJ2-3; D perhaps matches TRBD2 (6 bases). The CDR3 sequence is 15 residues long. Germline V CDR1 and CDR2: SGHRS, YFSETQ. Trimming pared 8 bases from V and 0 bases from J, leaving 16 bases between. The CDR3, as DNA: TGCGCCAGTGGGCCCCGGGGGATTAGCACAGATACGCAGTATTTT. Its translation is CASGPRGISTDTQYF.

The V call is TRBV7-8, the J call TRBJ1-5, with a tentative D call TRBD1 (5 bases). Deletions cut 1 base from V and 6 bases from J, with 10 bases between. The CDR3 contains 14 residues. Germline V CDR1 and CDR2: SGHVS, FQNEAQ. This chain's CDR3 is CASSLVVGGQPQHF. The DNA for the CDR3 is TGTGCCAGCAGCTTAGTTGTGGGGGGTCAGCCCCAGCATTTT. The full variable domain, rest sourced from reference TRBV7-8 and TRBJ1-5, is GAGVSQSPRYKVAKRGQDVALRCDPISGHVSLFWYQQALGQGPEFLTYFQNEAQLDKSGLPSDRFFAERPEGSVSTLKIQRTQQEDSAVYLCASSLVVGGQPQHFGDGTRLSIL.

This chain links TRBV7-2 with TRBJ1-4; D ambiguous. The CDR3 has 16 amino acids. CDR1 and CDR2 from the germline V gene are SGHTA and FQGNSA. The V gene lost 5 bases and the J gene lost 3 bases, with 16 bases spanning the gap. The CDR3 bases are TGTGCCAGCAGCCAAGCGGGCAGGCGGGCTAATGAAAAACTGTTTTTT. Protein sequence: CASSQAGRRANEKLFF.

The rearrangement uses TRBV15 and TRBJ1-2; 9 bases are a match to TRBD1. CDR1 is LNHNV and CDR2 is YYDKDF in the germline V gene (reference sequence). The CDR3 runs to 15 residues. V dropped 1 base and J dropped 4; count of bases not matched to a gene: 4. The CDR3 DNA sequence: TGTGCCACCAGCAGAGGGAGGGGACAGGGCTATGGCTACACCTTC. The encoded protein is CATSRGRGQGYGYTF.

In its sample, this clone was seen once. The CDR3 reads CAISTGAYNSPLHF. The CDR3 bases are TGTGCCATCTCCACCGGGGCCTATAATTCACCCCTCCACTTT. This chain joins TRBV10-3 and TRBJ1-6, with D uncertain. CDR3 length: 14 residues. Germline CDR1 and CDR2: ENHRY and SYGVKD. V was shortened by 8 bases and J by 2 bases, with 10 bases between the two germline ends.

This chain connects TRBV6-2 or TRBV6-3 to TRBJ1-2; 7 positions match TRBD1. The ends lost 4 bases at V and 0 bases at J; junction bases unmatched: 5. The germline V gene encodes CDR1 MNHEY and CDR2 SVGEGT. The CDR3 covers 15 residues. In nucleotides, the CDR3 is TGTGCCAGCAGTTCCTGGGACAGTCCTAACTATGGCTACACCTTC. This codes for CASSSWDSPNYGYTF.

The chain carries TRBV30 and TRBJ1-5; 7 nucleotides agree with TRBD1. The V segment lost 5 bases and the J segment 1 base; nucleotides outside the gene matches: 2. Germline-derived CDR1 and CDR2 are GTSNPN and SVGIG (reference sequence). The CDR3 is made up of 13 amino acids. CDR3 in DNA: TGTGCCTGGTCACAGGGGAGCAATCAGCCCCAGCATTTT. Translation gives CAWSQGSNQPQHF.

V is TRBV7-8 and J is TRBJ2-1; 7 nucleotides agree with TRBD1. With V trimmed by 0 bases and J by 0 bases, 14 bases remained unmatched. CDR3 length: 20 residues. The germline V gene encodes CDR1 SGHVS and CDR2 FQNEAQ. Here the CDR3 DNA reads TGTGCCAGCAGCTTAGCCCTGAACAGGGGTCCGGCAAGCTCCTACAATGAGCAGTTCTTC. It codes for CASSLALNRGPASSYNEQFF.

The chain recombines TRBV11-2 with TRBJ2-5; 8 positions agree with TRBD2. The CDR3 extends over 14 amino acids. Trimming at V came to 5 bases and at J to 7 bases, leaving 9 bases not matched to a gene. Germline V gene sequence: CDR1 SGHAT, CDR2 FQNNGV. The CDR3 coding sequence is TGTGCCAGCAGCACTGGGACTAGAACCGGGACCCAGTACTTC. It codes for CASSTGTRTGTQYF. Full variable domain (rest looked up from reference TRBV11-2 and TRBJ2-5): EAGVAQSPRYKIIEKRQSVAFWCNPISGHATLYWYQQILGQGPKLLIQFQNNGVVDDSQLPKDRFSAERLKGVDSTLKIQPAKLEDSAVYLCASSTGTRTGTQYFGPGTRLLVL.

This rearrangement joins TRBV15 to TRBJ2-6; D unclear. V dropped 0 bases and J dropped 0 bases, with 9 bases sitting between them. The CDR3 consists of 17 residues. CDR1 LNHNV and CDR2 YYDKDF come from the germline V gene (reference sequence). CDR3 nucleotides: TGTGCCACCAGCAGAGATCCCCCCGGCTCTGGGGCCAACGTCCTGACTTTC. Amino acid sequence: CATSRDPPGSGANVLTF.

CDR3 bases: TGTGCCTCGAAAAACTCGGCAGGCCGTGTTATGGGCTACACCTTC. As protein: CASKNSAGRVMGYTF. The chain uses TRBV19 and TRBJ1-2; D unclear. Germline V CDR1 and CDR2: LNHDA, SQIVND (reference sequence). V was shortened by 11 bases and J by 8 bases, with 27 bases between the two germline ends. The CDR3 loop spans 15 amino acids.

The V gene is TRBV27, the J gene TRBJ1-4; the match to TRBD1 covers 8 bases. With 5 bases clipped from V and 0 bases from J, the junction kept 11 bases outside the gene matches. Per the germline V gene, CDR1 is MNHEY and CDR2 is SMNVEV (reference sequence). The CDR3 loop spans 18 amino acids. CDR3 in DNA: TGTGCCAGCAGTCTCACGCGGACAGGGATGACAACTAATGAAAAACTGTTTTTT. The encoded protein is CASSLTRTGMTTNEKLFF. Drawing the rest from reference TRBV27 and TRBJ1-4, the complete variable domain is EAQVTQNPRYLITVTGKKLTVTCSQNMNHEYMSWYRQDPGLGLRQIYYSMNVEVTDKGDVPEGYKVSRKEKRNFPLILESPSPNQTSLYFCASSLTRTGMTTNEKLFFGSGTQLSVL.

The gene calls are TRBV3-1 (or the pseudogene TRBV3-2) and TRBJ1-2; no clear D. The CDR3 consists of 12 residues. V lost 4 bases and J 7 bases, leaving 10 bases between the germline ends. Germline V gene lookup returns CDR1 LGHDT and CDR2 YNNKEL (reference sequence). The CDR3 spells CASSLTGSGYTF. The DNA for the CDR3 is TGTGCCAGCAGCCTAACCGGTTCTGGCTACACCTTC.

This clone was recorded once. This chain joins TRBV2 and TRBJ1-6; the D gene is possibly TRBD1 (5 bases). CDR3 size: 15 residues. The germline V and J ends were trimmed by 8 bases and 10 bases, with 21 bases remaining between them. Per germline, CDR1 SNHLY and CDR2 FYNNEI. CDR3 sequence reads: CASGTSAGLISPLHF. CDR3 DNA sequence: TGTGCCAGCGGGACTTCGGCAGGGTTAATATCACCCCTCCACTTT.

V and J are TRBV11-2 and TRBJ1-3; tentatively, D is TRBD1 (5 bases). V was clipped by 5 bases and J by 9 bases, with 20 bases between them. The CDR3 sequence is 15 residues long. Per germline, CDR1 SGHAT and CDR2 FQNNGV. The CDR3 region is CASSPGVRVGGTIYF. CDR3 bases: TGTGCCAGCAGCCCCGGCGTCAGGGTGGGAGGCACCATATATTTT. Drawing the rest from reference TRBV11-2 and TRBJ1-3, the complete variable domain is EAGVAQSPRYKIIEKRQSVAFWCNPISGHATLYWYQQILGQGPKLLIQFQNNGVVDDSQLPKDRFSAERLKGVDSTLKIQPAKLEDSAVYLCASSPGVRVGGTIYFGEGSWLTVV.

The sample holds a few counts of this clone. This chain uses TRBV23-1 with TRBJ1-5; D may be TRBD1 (6 bases). TRBV23-1 is an open reading frame whose function is uncertain. Trimming pared 2 bases from V and 0 bases from J, leaving 35 bases between. The CDR3 sequence is 24 residues long. The CDR3 DNA is TGCGCCAGCAGTCAACTCGGGACGACGGTGGGGAACAGGGCCAGCGCCGATAGCAATCAGCCCCAGCATTTT. Protein: CASSQLGTTVGNRASADSNQPQHF.

The J gene is TRBJ1-5, the V gene TRBV15; no clear D. Germline V lookup: CDR1 LNHNV, CDR2 YYDKDF (reference sequence). V was pared by 5 bases and J by 7 bases, with 6 bases between. This CDR3 is built from 11 residues. The CDR3 DNA sequence: TGTGCCACCAGCGGACTACAGCCCCAGCATTTT. Protein sequence: CATSGLQPQHF.

This chain joins TRBV5-6 and TRBJ2-7, with 7 bases lining up with TRBD1. Germline-derived CDR1 and CDR2 are SGHDT and YYEEEE. J gave up 5 bases and V 2 bases, and 1 base lay outside the gene matches. CDR3 size: 12 residues. CDR3 amino acids: CASSLDRDEQYF. The CDR3 nucleotides are TGTGCCAGCAGCTTAGACAGGGACGAGCAGTACTTC.

J is TRBJ2-7 and V is TRBV1; no check of the table's D call, TRBD1, against the DNA was made. TRBV1 corresponds to a pseudogene. The CDR3 runs to 11 residues. This chain's CDR3 is CTRTGGHEQYF. CDR3 DNA sequence: TGCACCAGGACAGGGGGTCACGAGCAGTACTTC.